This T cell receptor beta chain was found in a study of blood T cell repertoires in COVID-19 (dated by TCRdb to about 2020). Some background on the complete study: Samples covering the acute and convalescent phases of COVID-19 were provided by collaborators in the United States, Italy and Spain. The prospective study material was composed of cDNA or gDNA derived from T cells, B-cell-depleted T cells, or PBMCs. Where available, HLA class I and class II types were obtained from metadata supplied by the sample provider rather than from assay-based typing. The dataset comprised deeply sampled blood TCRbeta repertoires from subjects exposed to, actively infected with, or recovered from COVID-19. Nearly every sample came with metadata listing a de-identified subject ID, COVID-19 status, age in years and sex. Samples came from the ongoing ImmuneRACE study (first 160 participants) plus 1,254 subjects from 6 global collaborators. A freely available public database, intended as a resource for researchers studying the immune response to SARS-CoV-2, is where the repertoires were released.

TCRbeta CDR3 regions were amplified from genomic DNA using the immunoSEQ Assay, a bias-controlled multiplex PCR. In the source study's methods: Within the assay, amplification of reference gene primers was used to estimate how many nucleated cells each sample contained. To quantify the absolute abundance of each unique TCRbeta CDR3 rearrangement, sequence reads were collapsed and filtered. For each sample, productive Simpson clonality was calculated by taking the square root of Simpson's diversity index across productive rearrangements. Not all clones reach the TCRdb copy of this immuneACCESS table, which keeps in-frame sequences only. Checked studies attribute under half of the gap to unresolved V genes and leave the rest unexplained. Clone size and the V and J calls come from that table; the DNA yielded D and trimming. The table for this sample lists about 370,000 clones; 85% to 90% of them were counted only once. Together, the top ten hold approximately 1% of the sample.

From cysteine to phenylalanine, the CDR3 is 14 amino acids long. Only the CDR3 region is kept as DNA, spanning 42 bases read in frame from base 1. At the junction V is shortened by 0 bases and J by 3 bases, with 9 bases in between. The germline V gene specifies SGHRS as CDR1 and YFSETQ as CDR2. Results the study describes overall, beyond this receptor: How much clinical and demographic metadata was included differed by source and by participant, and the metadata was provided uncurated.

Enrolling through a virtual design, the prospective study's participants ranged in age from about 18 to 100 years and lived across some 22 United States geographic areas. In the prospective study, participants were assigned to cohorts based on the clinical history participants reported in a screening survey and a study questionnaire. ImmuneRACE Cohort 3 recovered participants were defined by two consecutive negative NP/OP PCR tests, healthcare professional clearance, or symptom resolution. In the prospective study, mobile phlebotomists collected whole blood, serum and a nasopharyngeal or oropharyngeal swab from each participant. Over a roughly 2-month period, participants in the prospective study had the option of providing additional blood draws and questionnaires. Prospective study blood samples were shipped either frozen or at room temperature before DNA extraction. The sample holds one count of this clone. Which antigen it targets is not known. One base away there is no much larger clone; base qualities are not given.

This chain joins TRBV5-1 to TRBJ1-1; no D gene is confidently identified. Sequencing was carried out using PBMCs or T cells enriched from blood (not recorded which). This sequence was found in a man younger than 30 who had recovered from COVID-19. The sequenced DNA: TGCGCCAGCAGCTTGGACAACGGGGACACTGAAGCTTTCTTT. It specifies CASSLDNGDTEAFF.